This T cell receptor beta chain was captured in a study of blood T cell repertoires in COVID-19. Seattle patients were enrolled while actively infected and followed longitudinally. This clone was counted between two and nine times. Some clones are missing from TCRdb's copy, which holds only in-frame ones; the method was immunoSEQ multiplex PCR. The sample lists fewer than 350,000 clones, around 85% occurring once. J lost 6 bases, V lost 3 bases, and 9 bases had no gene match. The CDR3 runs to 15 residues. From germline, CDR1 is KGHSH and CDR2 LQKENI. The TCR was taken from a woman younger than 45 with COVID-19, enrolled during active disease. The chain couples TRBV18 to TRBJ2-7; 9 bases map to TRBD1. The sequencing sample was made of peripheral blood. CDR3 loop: CASSPTGTGSSEQYF. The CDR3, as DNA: TGTGCCAGCTCACCTACCGGGACAGGGTCTTCCGAGCAGTACTTC.